The 26 T cell receptor beta chains in this list originate from one sample, sequenced in a study of tumor-infiltrating lymphocytes in oesophageal squamous cell carcinoma. Using its own MiXCR run on the PCR reads, TCRdb lists one record per CDR3 protein. The data hold under 20,000 distinct CDR3 sequences, with around 39% observed a single time. Sequencing was performed on esophageal tumor tissue. These receptors all stem from a male donor with esophageal squamous cell carcinoma.

In its sample, this clonotype was seen many times. Given a much more abundant clone one base away, this may be a read error. V is TRBV7-8 and J is TRBJ2-5; D gene uncertain. The length of the CDR3 is 12 residues. CDR1 is SGHVS and CDR2 is FQNEAQ in the germline V gene. V was clipped by 2 bases and J by 11 bases, with 12 bases between them. The CDR3 here is CASSLYNNEQYF. The CDR3 DNA sequence: TGTGCCAGCAGCTTATATAACAATGAGCAGTACTTC.

CDR3 DNA: TGTGCCAGCAGCTTGAGGGCTAGCGGGAGGGCCGGTTACGAGCAGTACTTC. The encoded protein is CASSLRASGRAGYEQYF. The chain has TRBV5-6 and TRBJ2-1, with TRBD2 identical over 12 bases. The end of the DNA is better explained by TRBJ2-7, so the J call may be wrong. CDR1 and CDR2 from the germline V gene are SGHDT and YYEEEE. The CDR3 consists of 17 residues.

On this clonotype: The CDR3 carries no conserved terminal phenylalanine or tryptophan, so it likely arises from a read error. The limits of the CDR3 on the DNA are not certain, so only TCRdb's listed CDR3 is given. J is TRBJ2-5 and V is TRBV28; the DNA was not used to check the table's D call, TRBD2. With termini counted, the CDR3 has 18 amino acids. The germline CDR1 and CDR2 sequences are MDHEN and SYDVKM. The CDR3 protein is CASSFPPAGDNYGYTFGS.

This clonotype is medium-sized (0.01 to 0.1%) in the sample. This chain links TRBV7-9 with TRBJ2-7; the match to TRBD2 covers 8 bases. V dropped 0 bases and J dropped 5; count of bases not matched to a gene: 6. Germline V gives CDR1 SEHNR, CDR2 FQNEAQ (reference sequence). CDR3 length: 15 residues. CDR3 in amino acids: CASSLAGTREDEQYF. In DNA, the CDR3 is TGTGCCAGCAGCTTAGCCGGGACTAGGGAAGACGAGCAGTACTTC.

The chain combines TRBV12-3 or TRBV12-4 with TRBJ2-5; 12 bases line up with TRBD2. The J call may be faulty, since TRBJ2-1 better matches the DNA end. The CDR3 sequence is 14 residues long. The CDR3, as DNA: TGTGCCAGCACCACTAGCGGGAGGTTCGATGAGCAGTTCTTC. Its protein product is CASTTSGRFDEQFF.

This clonotype was picked up many times. The chain carries TRBV6-6 and TRBJ1-3, with TRBD1 as a possible D gene (6 bases). V lost 2 bases, J lost 5 bases, and 16 bases lay in between. CDR3 length: 16 amino acids. Germline loops: CDR1 MNHNY, CDR2 SVGAGI (reference sequence). DNA of the CDR3: TGTGCCAGCAGTTACACACCTACAAGGGGGAGAAACACCATATATTTT. Translation gives CASSYTPTRGRNTIYF.

Comment on this clonotype: This CDR3 is missing its conserved last phenylalanine or tryptophan, likely due to a read error. It is unclear where the CDR3 begins or ends on the DNA, so no DNA is shown, and the CDR3 is as TCRdb lists it. J is TRBJ2-6 and V is TRBV7-3; whether TRBD1, the table's D call, matches the DNA was not checked. The CDR3 is 8 amino acids long, termini counted. From germline, CDR1 is SGHTA and CDR2 FQGTGA. The chain's CDR3 is CASSVTGS.

In this sample, this clonotype turned up many times. The rearrangement uses TRBV12-3 or TRBV12-4 and TRBJ2-2; possibly TRBD2 for D (6 bases). This CDR3 has 16 amino acids. V lost 1 base and J 4 bases, leaving 13 bases between the germline ends. The CDR3, as DNA: TGTGCCAGCAGTTTAGGGAACGCGGGGTCCACCGGGGAGCTGTTTTTT. Protein sequence: CASSLGNAGSTGELFF.

This clonotype was observed many times. The gene calls are TRBV5-6 and TRBJ1-4; tentative D call: TRBD1 (6 bases). Germline CDR1 reads SGHDT; CDR2 reads YYEEEE. The CDR3 covers 14 residues. Trimming pared 0 bases from V and 7 bases from J, leaving 10 bases between. CDR3 protein: CASSLGRGREKLFF. The CDR3 DNA sequence: TGTGCCAGCAGCTTGGGCCGGGGGCGTGAAAAACTGTTTTTT.

This chain joins TRBV7-6 and TRBJ2-6; weak D call: TRBD2 (6 bases). The better agreement between TRBJ2-7 and the DNA end casts doubt on the J call. The CDR3 sequence is 15 residues long. Germline CDR1 SGHVS, CDR2 FNYEAQ. Written as DNA, the CDR3 is TGTGCCAGCAGCTTAGTGGGGGGTCCCACCTACGAGCAGTACTTC. Translated: CASSLVGGPTYEQYF.

By share of the sample, this clonotype is medium-sized (0.01 to 0.1%). One end of the junction fails to match germline, which may point to a read error. The chain is built from TRBV24-1 and TRBJ2-7, with a tentative D call TRBD2 (5 bases). Germline assignment: CDR1 KGHDR and CDR2 SFDVKD. The CDR3 is 15 residues long. CDR3 in DNA: TGTGCCACCAGTGAAACCGGACTGACCTCCAACGAGCAGTACTTC. Protein sequence: CATSETGLTSNEQYF.

The genes are TRBV7-8 and TRBJ2-4, with 7 bases that match TRBD1. TRBJ2-7 explains the end of the DNA better; the J call may be wrong. The CDR3 runs to 14 residues. In germline, CDR1 is SGHVS, CDR2 FQNEAQ. CDR3 bases: TGTGCCAGCAGCCTCCCAGGGGGTTCAGGCGAGCAGTACTTC. This gives the protein CASSLPGGSGEQYF.

Sample share makes this clonotype medium-sized. The genes are TRBV7-6 and TRBJ2-4; D possibly corresponds to TRBD2 (6 bases). Trimming removed 4 bases from V and 9 bases from J, with 16 bases in between. CDR1 and CDR2 (germline): SGHVS, FNYEAQ. This CDR3 has 14 amino acids. The CDR3 DNA reads as TGTGCCAGCAGCTACGGGACTCACGAGGGCATTCAGTACTTC. It specifies CASSYGTHEGIQYF.

The J gene is TRBJ2-6, the V gene TRBV24-1; D gene uncertain. V gave up 8 bases and J gave up 18 bases, with 7 bases separating them. The CDR3 covers 8 residues. From germline, CDR1 is KGHDR and CDR2 SFDVKD. CDR3 bases: TGTGCCACCAATACCGGGACTTTC. It codes for CATNTGTF.

As regards this clonotype: The conserved closing phenylalanine or tryptophan is absent in this CDR3, likely reflecting a read error. Because the CDR3's place on the DNA is in doubt, the DNA is left out and the CDR3 is given as listed by TCRdb. The chain combines TRBV7-3 with TRBJ2-5; no DNA check was done on the table's D call, TRBD1. The CDR3 region is 15 residues in length, termini included. Per germline, CDR1 SGHTA and CDR2 FQGTGA. CDR3 loop: CASAPSGTDTQYFGA.

Relative to its sample, this clonotype is medium-sized (0.01 to 0.1%). The V and J genes are TRBV10-3 and TRBJ2-3; maybe TRBD1 (6 bases). This CDR3 has 15 residues. Germline V gives CDR1 ENHRY, CDR2 SYGVKD. Trimming took 0 bases from V and 0 from J, leaving 7 bases between them. CDR3 sequence reads: CAISESGASTDTQYF. The CDR3 DNA follows: TGTGCCATCAGTGAGTCGGGGGCTAGCACAGATACGCAGTATTTT.

The chain recombines TRBV6-2 or TRBV6-3 with TRBJ2-7; possible D gene TRBD2, 5 bases. Per the germline V gene, CDR1 is MNHEY and CDR2 is SVGEGT. Trimming shortened V by 7 bases and J by 2 bases, and 12 bases separated the two germline ends. This CDR3 has 13 residues. The CDR3: CASMPEGTYEQYF. The CDR3, as DNA: TGTGCCAGCATGCCTGAGGGCACCTACGAGCAGTACTTC.

The J gene is TRBJ1-1, the V gene TRBV7-8; the D gene is possibly TRBD1 (5 bases). This CDR3 comprises 13 residues. V was trimmed by 5 bases and J by 3 bases, leaving 10 bases between them. The germline V gene has CDR1 SGHVS and CDR2 FQNEAQ. Here the CDR3 reads CASSGGLDTEAFF. The CDR3 bases are TGTGCCAGCAGCGGGGGGTTGGACACTGAAGCTTTCTTT. Based on the CDR3 plus reference TRBV7-8 and TRBJ1-1, the full variable domain is GAGVSQSPRYKVAKRGQDVALRCDPISGHVSLFWYQQALGQGPEFLTYFQNEAQLDKSGLPSDRFFAERPEGSVSTLKIQRTQQEDSAVYLCASSGGLDTEAFFGQGTRLTVV.

V and J are TRBV7-3 and TRBJ2-5; the match to TRBD2 covers 15 bases. The end of the DNA fits TRBJ2-1 better, so the J call may be wrong. The germline V gene has CDR1 SGHTA and CDR2 FQGTGA. The CDR3 covers 16 residues. The CDR3 DNA reads TGTGCCAGCAGCTCCGGACTAGCGGGAGGGCACTATGAGCAGTTCTTC. Its protein product is CASSSGLAGGHYEQFF.

Ten or more counts support this clonotype. One end of the junction does not line up with germline, which may come from a read error. This chain connects TRBV12-3 or TRBV12-4 to TRBJ1-2; D not resolved. The CDR3 is 11 residues long. In DNA form, the CDR3 reads TGTGCCAGCAGTCGTCCGCCGGAATTCTTCTTC. This sequence encodes CASSRPPEFFF.

The chain couples TRBV27 to TRBJ2-3, with D tentatively TRBD2 (5 bases). V was shortened by 0 bases and J by 6 bases, with 7 bases between the two germline ends. Germline V lookup: CDR1 MNHEY, CDR2 SMNVEV (reference sequence). CDR3 length equals 13 residues. CDR3 residues: CASSLSRVDTQYF. In nucleotides, the CDR3 is TGTGCCAGCAGTTTATCGAGGGTGGATACGCAGTATTTT.

This chain links TRBV7-2 with TRBJ2-2, with unresolved D. CDR1 is SGHTA, CDR2 FQGNSA, per germline. Trimming removed 5 bases at V and 0 bases at J, with 13 bases between. The CDR3 totals 16 residues. The CDR3 loop is CASSPVSAANTGELFF. As DNA, the CDR3 is TGTGCCAGCAGCCCCGTATCGGCCGCGAACACCGGGGAGCTGTTTTTT.

This clonotype was detected ten times or more. The chain links TRBV4-2 to TRBJ2-3; D gene uncertain. This CDR3 spans 15 amino acids. V was clipped by 0 bases and J by 4 bases, with 11 bases between them. From germline, CDR1 is LGHNA and CDR2 YNFKEQ. In DNA, the CDR3 is TGTGCCAGCAGCCAAGAACTCCTCGTTGCAGATACGCAGTATTTT. This translates into CASSQELLVADTQYF.

This clonotype was found a few times. The chain uses TRBV6-1 and TRBJ2-5; 9 nucleotides match TRBD1. The germline gives CDR1 MNHNS, CDR2 SASEGT. With V trimmed by 5 bases and J by 13 bases, 17 bases remained unmatched. CDR3 length: 15 residues. The CDR3 reads CASSFWTGVDRELYF. The CDR3 nucleotides are TGTGCCAGCAGTTTCTGGACAGGGGTGGATAGGGAGCTGTACTTC.

This clonotype is labeled medium-sized. The V gene is TRBV11-1, the J gene TRBJ2-3, with 11 bases aligning to TRBD2. With 4 bases clipped from V and 4 bases from J, the junction kept 13 bases outside the gene matches. The CDR3 extends over 18 amino acids. Germline values: CDR1 SGHAT, CDR2 FQDESV (reference sequence). In DNA form, the CDR3 reads TGTGCCAGCAGCTCCCAGGCCTTACTAGCGGGAGTAGCAGATACGCAGTATTTT. Translated: CASSSQALLAGVADTQYF.

The chain has TRBV7-3 and TRBJ2-3, with D hard to call. TRBJ2-5 explains the end of the DNA better; the J call may be wrong. Germline assignment: CDR1 SGHTA and CDR2 FQGTGA. The CDR3 length is 13 residues. This CDR3 is CASSSVNQETQYF. In nucleotides, the CDR3 is TGTGCCAGCAGCTCGGTAAACCAAGAGACCCAGTACTTC.